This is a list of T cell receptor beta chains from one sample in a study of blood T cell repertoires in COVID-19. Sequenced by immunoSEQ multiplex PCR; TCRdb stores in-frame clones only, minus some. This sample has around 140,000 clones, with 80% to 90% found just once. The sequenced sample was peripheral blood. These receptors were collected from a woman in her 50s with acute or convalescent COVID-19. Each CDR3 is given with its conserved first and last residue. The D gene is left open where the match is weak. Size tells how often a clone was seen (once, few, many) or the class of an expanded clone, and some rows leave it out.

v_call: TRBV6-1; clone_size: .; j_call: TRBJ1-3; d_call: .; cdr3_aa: CASSDQGKGNTIYF; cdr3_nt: TGTGCCAGCAGTGACCAGGGGAAGGGAAACACCATATATTTT
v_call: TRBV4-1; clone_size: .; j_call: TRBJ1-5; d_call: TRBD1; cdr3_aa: CASSQAQGAGQPQHF; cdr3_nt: TGCGCCAGCAGCCAAGCGCAGGGGGCAGGTCAGCCCCAGCATTTT
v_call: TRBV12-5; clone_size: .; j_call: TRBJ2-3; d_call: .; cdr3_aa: CASARGWADTQYF; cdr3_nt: TGTGCTAGTGCCAGAGGGTGGGCAGATACGCAGTATTTT
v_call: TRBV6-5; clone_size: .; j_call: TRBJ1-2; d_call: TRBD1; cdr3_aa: CASNPGQALLGYTF; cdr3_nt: TGTGCCAGCAATCCGGGACAGGCTCTTTTGGGCTACACCTTC
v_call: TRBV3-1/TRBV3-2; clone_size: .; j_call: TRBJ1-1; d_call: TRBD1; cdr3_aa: CASSPGQANTEAFF; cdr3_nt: TGTGCCAGCAGCCCCGGACAGGCGAACACTGAAGCTTTCTTT
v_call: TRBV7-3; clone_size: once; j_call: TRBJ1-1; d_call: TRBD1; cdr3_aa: CASSLRTGNEAFF; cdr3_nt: TGTGCCAGCAGCTTAAGGACAGGGAACGAAGCTTTCTTT
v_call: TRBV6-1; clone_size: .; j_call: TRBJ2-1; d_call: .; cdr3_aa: CASSEGAQMWALFF; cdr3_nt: TGTGCCAGCAGTGAAGGGGCTCAGATGTGGGCTCTGTTCTTC
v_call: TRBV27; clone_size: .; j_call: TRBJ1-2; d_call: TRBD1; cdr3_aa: CASSVRQGPGYGYTF; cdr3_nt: TGTGCCAGCAGTGTCCGACAGGGGCCGGGCTATGGCTACACCTTC
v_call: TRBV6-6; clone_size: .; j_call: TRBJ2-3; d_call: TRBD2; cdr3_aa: CASIGGAYTDTQYF; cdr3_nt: TGTGCCAGCATCGGGGGGGCTTACACAGATACGCAGTATTTT
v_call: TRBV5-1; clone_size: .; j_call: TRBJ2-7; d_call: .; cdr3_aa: CASSLELLYEQYF; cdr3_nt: TGCGCCAGCAGCTTGGAACTTCTCTACGAGCAGTACTTC
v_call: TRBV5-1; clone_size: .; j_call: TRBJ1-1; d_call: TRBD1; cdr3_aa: CASSSIQGRTEAFF; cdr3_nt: TGCGCCAGCAGCTCGATACAGGGGCGGACTGAAGCTTTCTTT
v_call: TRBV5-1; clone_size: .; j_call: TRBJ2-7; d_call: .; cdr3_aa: CASSLDLPGEQYF; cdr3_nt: TGCGCCAGCAGCTTGGATCTGCCGGGGGAGCAGTACTTC
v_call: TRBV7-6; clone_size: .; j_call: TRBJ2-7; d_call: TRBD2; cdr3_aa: CASSPTSGRAGGEQYF; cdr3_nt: TGTGCCAGCAGCCCGACTAGCGGGAGGGCCGGGGGCGAGCAGTACTTC
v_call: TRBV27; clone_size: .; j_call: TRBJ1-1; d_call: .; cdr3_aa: CASSAGRTEAFF; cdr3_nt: TGTGCCAGCAGTGCCGGGAGGACTGAAGCTTTCTTT
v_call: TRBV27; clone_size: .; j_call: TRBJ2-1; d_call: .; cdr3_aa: CASSLSVLASYNEQFF; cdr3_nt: TGTGCCAGCAGTTTATCAGTGTTAGCGTCCTACAATGAGCAGTTCTTC
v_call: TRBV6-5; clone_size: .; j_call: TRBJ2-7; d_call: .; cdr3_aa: CASSFTRRISYEQYF; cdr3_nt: TGTGCCAGCAGCTTTACTCGCAGGATCTCCTACGAGCAGTACTTC
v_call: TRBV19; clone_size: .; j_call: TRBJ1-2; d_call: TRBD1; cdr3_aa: CASSLQGDYGYTF; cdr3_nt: TGTGCCAGTAGCCTACAGGGGGACTATGGCTACACCTTC
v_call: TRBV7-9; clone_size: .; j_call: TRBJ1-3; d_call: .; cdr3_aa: CASSLDSTGTGNTIYF; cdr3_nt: TGTGCCAGCAGCTTAGACTCTACAGGGACTGGAAACACCATATATTTT
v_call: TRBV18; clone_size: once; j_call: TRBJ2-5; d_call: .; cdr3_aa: CASSPQEETQYF; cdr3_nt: TGTGCCAGCTCACCACAGGAGGAGACCCAGTACTTC
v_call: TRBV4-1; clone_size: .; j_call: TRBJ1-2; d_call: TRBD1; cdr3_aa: CASRQGTGGVIVYGYTF; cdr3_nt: TGCGCCAGCAGACAAGGGACAGGGGGCGTTATAGTGTATGGCTACACCTTC
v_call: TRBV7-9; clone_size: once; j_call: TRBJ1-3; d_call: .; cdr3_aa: CASNYIVAGNTIYF; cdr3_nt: TGTGCCAGCAACTACATAGTGGCTGGAAACACCATATATTTT
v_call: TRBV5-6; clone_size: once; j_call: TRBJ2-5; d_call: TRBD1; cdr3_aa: CASSLGWTGKETQYF; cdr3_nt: TGTGCCAGCAGCTTGGGCTGGACAGGGAAAGAGACCCAGTACTTC
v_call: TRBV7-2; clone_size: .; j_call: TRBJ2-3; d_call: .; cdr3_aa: CASSPNYLSTDTQYF; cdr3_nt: TGTGCCAGCAGCCCGAACTACCTGAGCACAGATACGCAGTATTTT
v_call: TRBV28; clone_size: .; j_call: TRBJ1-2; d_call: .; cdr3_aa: CASSRGGADYYGYTF; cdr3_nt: TGTGCCAGCAGTAGGGGTGGGGCGGATTACTATGGCTACACCTTC
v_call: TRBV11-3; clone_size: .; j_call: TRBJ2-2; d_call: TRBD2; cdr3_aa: CASSPRGGRNTGELFF; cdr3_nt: TGTGCCAGCAGCCCTCGGGGGGGGCGTAACACCGGGGAGCTGTTTTTT
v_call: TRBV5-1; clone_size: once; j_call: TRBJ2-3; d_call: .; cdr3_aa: CASSLATADTQYF; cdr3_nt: TGCGCCAGCAGCTTGGCCACTGCGGATACGCAGTATTTT
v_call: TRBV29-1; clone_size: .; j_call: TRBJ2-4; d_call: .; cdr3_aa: CSVSWGHEGNIQYF; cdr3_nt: TGCAGCGTTAGCTGGGGACATGAGGGAAACATTCAGTACTTC
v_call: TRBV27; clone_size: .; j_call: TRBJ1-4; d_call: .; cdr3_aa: CASSRRGSDNEKLFF; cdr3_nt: TGTGCCAGCAGTCGCAGGGGATCGGATAATGAAAAACTGTTTTTT
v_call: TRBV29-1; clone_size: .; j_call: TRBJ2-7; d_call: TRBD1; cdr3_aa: CSAGTGRHEQYF; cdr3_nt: TGCAGCGCCGGGACAGGGAGGCACGAGCAGTACTTC
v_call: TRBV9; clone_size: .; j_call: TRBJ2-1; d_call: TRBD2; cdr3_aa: CASSVTSGAYNEQFF; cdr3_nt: TGTGCCAGCAGCGTAACCAGCGGGGCGTACAATGAGCAGTTCTTC
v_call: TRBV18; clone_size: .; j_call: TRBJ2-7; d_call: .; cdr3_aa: CASSPRTVSSYEQYF; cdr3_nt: TGTGCCAGCTCACCGAGGACAGTAAGCTCCTACGAGCAGTACTTC
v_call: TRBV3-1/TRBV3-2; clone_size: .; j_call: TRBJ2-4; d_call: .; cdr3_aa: CASSHRGFQYF; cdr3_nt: TGTGCCAGCAGCCATCGGGGTTTTCAGTACTTC